A single sample gave rise to the 4 T cell receptor beta chains below, sequenced in a study of regulatory T cells in long-lasting Graves disease. Noted time point: newly diagnosed GD, antithyroid drugs for less than 3 months. PBMCs provided the RNA from which the TCR library was made. Investigators prepared the TCR beta libraries by applying iRepertoire HTBI primers and Arm-PCR of CDR3 regions. TCRdb re-called the multiplex PCR reads through MiXCR, storing one row per CDR3 protein. The sample lists roughly 380,000 distinct CDR3 sequences; around 15% were seen once. The source material was peripheral blood mononuclear cells (PBMCs), sampled at new diagnosis, from a patient treated with antithyroid drugs. These receptors all stem from a female donor with Graves disease.

Concerning this clonotype itself: Germline is not matched at one junction end, which may reflect a read error. The V and J genes are TRBV7-2 and TRBJ2-3; D may be TRBD1 (5 bases). The germline gives CDR1 SGHTA, CDR2 FQGNSA. The CDR3 length is 14 residues. CDR3 sequence: CASSLLGSTGTQYF. The DNA for the CDR3 is TGTGCCAGCAGCCTCCTTGGATCCACAGGTACGCAGTATTTT.

In its sample, this clonotype was seen a few times. The chain couples TRBV5-1 to TRBJ2-7; tentative D call: TRBD1 (6 bases). V was pared by 5 bases and J by 0 bases, with 9 bases between. Per germline, CDR1 SGHRS and CDR2 YFSETQ. The CDR3 totals 13 residues. The CDR3 is CASRQGFSYEQYF. DNA of the CDR3: TGCGCCAGCAGACAGGGCTTCTCCTACGAGCAGTACTTC.

J is TRBJ1-2 and V is TRBV29-1; D is uncertain. The length of the CDR3 is 9 residues. CDR1 is SQVTM and CDR2 is ANQGSEA in the germline V gene. V was shortened by 5 bases and J by 8 bases, with 6 bases between the two germline ends. The CDR3 coding sequence is TGCAGCGTTTTAGAAGGCTACACCTTC. This encodes CSVLEGYTF. Variable domain in full (rest from reference TRBV29-1 and TRBJ1-2): SAVISQKPSRDICQRGTSLTIQCQVDSQVTMMFWYRQQPGQSLTLIATANQGSEATYESGFVIDKFPISRPNLTFSTLTVSNMSPEDSSIYLCSVLEGYTFGSGTRLTVV.

V is TRBV27 and J is TRBJ2-7, with no clear D. From germline, CDR1 is MNHEY and CDR2 SMNVEV (reference sequence). Trimming shortened V by 4 bases and J by 7 bases, and 14 bases separated the two germline ends. The CDR3 contains 13 residues. CDR3 residues: CASSSIWQWEQYF. For the CDR3, the DNA is TGTGCCAGCAGTTCAATCTGGCAGTGGGAGCAGTACTTC.